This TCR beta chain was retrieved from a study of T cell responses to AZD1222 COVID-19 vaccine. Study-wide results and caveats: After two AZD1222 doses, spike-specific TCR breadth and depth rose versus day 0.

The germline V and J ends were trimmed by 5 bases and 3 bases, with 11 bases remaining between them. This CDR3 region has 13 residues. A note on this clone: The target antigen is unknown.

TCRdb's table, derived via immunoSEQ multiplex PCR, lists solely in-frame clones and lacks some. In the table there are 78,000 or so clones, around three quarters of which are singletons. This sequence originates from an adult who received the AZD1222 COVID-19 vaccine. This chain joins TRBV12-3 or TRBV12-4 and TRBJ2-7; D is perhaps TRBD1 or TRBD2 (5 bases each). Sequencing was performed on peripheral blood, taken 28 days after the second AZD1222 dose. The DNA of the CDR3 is TGTGCCAGCAGTCCCGGGGACCACTACGAGCAGTACTTC. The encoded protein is CASSPGDHYEQYF.